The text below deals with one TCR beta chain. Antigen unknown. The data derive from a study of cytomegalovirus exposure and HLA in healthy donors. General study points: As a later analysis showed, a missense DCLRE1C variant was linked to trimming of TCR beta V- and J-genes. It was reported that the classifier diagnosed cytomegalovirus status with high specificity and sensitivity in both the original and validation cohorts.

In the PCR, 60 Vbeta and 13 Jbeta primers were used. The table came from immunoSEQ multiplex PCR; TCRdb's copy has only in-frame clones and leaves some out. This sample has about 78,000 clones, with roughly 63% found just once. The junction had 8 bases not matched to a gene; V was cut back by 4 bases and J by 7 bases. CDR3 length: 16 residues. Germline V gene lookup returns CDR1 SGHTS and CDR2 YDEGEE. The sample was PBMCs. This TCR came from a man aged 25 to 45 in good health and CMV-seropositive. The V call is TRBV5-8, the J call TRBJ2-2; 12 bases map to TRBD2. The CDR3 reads CASSTRLAGVYGELFF. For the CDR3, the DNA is TGTGCCAGCAGCACAAGACTAGCGGGAGTTTACGGGGAGCTGTTTTTT.